The clone carrying this T cell receptor (beta chain) has a single count. Its target is not known. V lost 0 bases to trimming and J lost 0 bases, with 6 bases between them. Per germline, CDR1 SGDLS and CDR2 YYNGEE. The CDR3 covers 15 residues. This sample is part of a study of OX40 agonist ivuxolimab in advanced cancers. At the level of the study: The patients received agonistic anti-OX40 (CD134) antibody ivuxolimab. Patients enrolled in dose escalation were diagnosed with hepatocellular carcinoma, melanoma, renal cell or head and neck cancer.

Study conclusions and caveats: Clonal expansion was among the lowest in partial responders at 0.1-3.0 mg/kg, especially CD8+. In a subset of nonresponders, normalized T-cell clonal expansion was also low.

Profiled with immunoSEQ multiplex PCR; TCRdb holds only in-frame clones, not every one. The sample has about 120,000 clones, approximately 92% seen once. The rearrangement uses TRBV9 and TRBJ1-4; no firm D call. Specimen: CD4+ or CD8+ T cells sorted from blood, collected in a trial of the OX40 agonist ivuxolimab. This TCR came from an adult with an advanced solid tumor such as melanoma, head and neck, liver or kidney cancer. The CDR3: CASSVAGATNEKLFF. The CDR3 DNA sequence: TGTGCCAGCAGCGTAGCGGGAGCAACTAATGAAAAACTGTTTTTT.